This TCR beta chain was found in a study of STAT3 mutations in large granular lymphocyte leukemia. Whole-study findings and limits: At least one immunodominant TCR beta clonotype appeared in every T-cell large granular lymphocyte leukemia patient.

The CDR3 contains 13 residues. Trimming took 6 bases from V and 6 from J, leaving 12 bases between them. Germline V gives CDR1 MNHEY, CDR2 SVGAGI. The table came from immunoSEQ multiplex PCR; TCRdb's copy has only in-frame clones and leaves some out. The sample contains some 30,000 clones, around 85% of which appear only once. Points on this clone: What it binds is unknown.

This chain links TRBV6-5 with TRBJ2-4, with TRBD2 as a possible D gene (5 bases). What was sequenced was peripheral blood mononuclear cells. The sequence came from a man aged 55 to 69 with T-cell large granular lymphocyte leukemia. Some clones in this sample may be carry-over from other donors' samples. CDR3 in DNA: TGTGCCAGCAGGTACGGGGTTGGAAACATTCAGTACTTC. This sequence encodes CASRYGVGNIQYF.